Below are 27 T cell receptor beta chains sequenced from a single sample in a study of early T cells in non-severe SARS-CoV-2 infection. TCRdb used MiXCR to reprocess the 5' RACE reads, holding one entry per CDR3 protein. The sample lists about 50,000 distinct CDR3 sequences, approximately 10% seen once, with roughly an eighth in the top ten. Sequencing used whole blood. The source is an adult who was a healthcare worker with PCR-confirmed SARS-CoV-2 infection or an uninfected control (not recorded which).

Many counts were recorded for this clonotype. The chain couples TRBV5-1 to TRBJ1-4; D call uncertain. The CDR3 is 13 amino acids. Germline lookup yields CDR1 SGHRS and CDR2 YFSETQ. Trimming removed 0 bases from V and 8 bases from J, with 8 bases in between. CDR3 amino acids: CASSLGYGEKLFF. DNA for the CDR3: TGCGCCAGCAGCTTGGGGTACGGGGAAAAACTGTTTTTT.

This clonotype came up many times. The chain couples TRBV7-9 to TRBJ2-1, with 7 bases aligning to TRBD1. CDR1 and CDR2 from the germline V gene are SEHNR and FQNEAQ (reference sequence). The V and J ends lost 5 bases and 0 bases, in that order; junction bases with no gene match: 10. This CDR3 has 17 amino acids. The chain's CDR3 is CASSGLSGQSSYNEQFF. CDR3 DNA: TGTGCCAGCAGCGGGCTATCGGGACAGAGCTCCTACAATGAGCAGTTCTTC. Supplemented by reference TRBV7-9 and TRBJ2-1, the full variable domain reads DTGVSQNPRHKITKRGQNVTFRCDPISEHNRLYWYRQTLGQGPEFLTYFQNEAQLEKSRLLSDRFSAERPKGSFSTLEIQRTEQGDSAMYLCASSGLSGQSSYNEQFFGPGTRLTVL.

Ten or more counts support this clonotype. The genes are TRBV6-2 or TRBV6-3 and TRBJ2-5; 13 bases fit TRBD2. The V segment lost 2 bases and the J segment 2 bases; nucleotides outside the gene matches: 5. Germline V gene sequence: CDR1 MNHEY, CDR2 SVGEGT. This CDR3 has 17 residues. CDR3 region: CASSYRGLAGLQETQYF. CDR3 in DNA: TGTGCCAGCAGTTACAGGGGACTAGCGGGACTACAAGAGACCCAGTACTTC.

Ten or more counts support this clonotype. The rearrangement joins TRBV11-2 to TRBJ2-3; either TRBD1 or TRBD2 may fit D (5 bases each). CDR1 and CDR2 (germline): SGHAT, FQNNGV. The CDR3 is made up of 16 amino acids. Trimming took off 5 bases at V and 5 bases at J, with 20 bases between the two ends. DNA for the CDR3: TGTGCCAGCAGCCTCGAACCGGGGCGCCAGGGAGATACGCAGTATTTT. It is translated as CASSLEPGRQGDTQYF. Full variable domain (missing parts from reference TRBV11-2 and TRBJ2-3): EAGVAQSPRYKIIEKRQSVAFWCNPISGHATLYWYQQILGQGPKLLIQFQNNGVVDDSQLPKDRFSAERLKGVDSTLKIQPAKLEDSAVYLCASSLEPGRQGDTQYFGPGTRLTVL.

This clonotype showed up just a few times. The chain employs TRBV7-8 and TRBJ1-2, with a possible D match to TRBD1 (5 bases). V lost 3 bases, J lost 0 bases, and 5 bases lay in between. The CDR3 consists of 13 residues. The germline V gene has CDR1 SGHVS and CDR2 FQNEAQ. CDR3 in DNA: TGTGCCAGCAGCTTCAGGGCTAACTATGGCTACACCTTC. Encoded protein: CASSFRANYGYTF.

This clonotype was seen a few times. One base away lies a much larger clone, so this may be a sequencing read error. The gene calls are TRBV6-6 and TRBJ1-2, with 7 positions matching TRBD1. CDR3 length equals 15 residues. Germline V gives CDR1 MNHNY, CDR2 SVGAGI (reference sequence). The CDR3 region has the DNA TGTGCCAGCGGTTACTCGAAAGGGGGCGACTATGGCTACACCTTC. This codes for CASGYSKGGDYGYTF.

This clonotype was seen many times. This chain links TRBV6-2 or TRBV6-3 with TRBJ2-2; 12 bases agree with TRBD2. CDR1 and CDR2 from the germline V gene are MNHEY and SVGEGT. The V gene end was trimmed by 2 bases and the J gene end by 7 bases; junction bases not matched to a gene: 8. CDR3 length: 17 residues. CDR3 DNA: TGTGCCAGCAGTTACCTAGCGGGAGGGCCGTTAAACGGGGAGCTGTTTTTT. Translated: CASSYLAGGPLNGELFF.

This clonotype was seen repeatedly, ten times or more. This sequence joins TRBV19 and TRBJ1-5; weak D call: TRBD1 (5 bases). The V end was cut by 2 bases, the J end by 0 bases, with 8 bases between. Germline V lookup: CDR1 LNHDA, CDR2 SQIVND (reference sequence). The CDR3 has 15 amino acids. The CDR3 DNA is TGTGCCAGTAGTATATCCGGGACTAGCAATCAGCCCCAGCATTTT. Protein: CASSISGTSNQPQHF.

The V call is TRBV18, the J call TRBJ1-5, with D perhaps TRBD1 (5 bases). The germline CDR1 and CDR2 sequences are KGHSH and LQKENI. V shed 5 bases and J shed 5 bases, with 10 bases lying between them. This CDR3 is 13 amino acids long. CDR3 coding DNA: TGTGCCAGCTCAACAGGCTGGGATCAGCCCCAGCATTTT. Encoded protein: CASSTGWDQPQHF.

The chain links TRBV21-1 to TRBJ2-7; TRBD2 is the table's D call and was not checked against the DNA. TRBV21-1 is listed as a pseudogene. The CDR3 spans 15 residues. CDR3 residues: CASSKGPGGPEKQYF. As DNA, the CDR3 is TGTGCCAGCAGCAAAGGACCGGGAGGGCCGGAGAAGCAGTACTTC.

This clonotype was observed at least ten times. CDR3 protein: CSAREGQGGSPLHF. The CDR3 DNA reads as TGCAGTGCTAGAGAGGGTCAGGGGGGGTCACCCCTCCACTTT. The gene calls are TRBV20-1 and TRBJ1-6, with TRBD1 identical over 7 bases. J lost 10 bases, V lost 0 bases, and 6 bases had no gene match. The germline CDR1 and CDR2 sequences are DFQATT and SNEGSKA (reference sequence). The CDR3 runs to 14 residues.

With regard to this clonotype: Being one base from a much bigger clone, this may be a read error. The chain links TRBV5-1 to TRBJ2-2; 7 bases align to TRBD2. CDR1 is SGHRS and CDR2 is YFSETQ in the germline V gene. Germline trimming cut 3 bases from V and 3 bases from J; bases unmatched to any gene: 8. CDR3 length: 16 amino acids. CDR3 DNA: TGCGCCAGCAGCTCCCAGACTAGCCGTGACACCGGGGAGCTGTTTTTT. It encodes CASSSQTSRDTGELFF.

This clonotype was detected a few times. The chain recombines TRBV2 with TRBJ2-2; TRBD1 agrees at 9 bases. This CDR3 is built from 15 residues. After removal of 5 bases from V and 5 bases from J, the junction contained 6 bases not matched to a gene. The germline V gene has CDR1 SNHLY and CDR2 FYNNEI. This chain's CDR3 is CASSMTGGWTGELFF. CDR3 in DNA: TGTGCCAGCAGTATGACAGGGGGTTGGACCGGGGAGCTGTTTTTT.

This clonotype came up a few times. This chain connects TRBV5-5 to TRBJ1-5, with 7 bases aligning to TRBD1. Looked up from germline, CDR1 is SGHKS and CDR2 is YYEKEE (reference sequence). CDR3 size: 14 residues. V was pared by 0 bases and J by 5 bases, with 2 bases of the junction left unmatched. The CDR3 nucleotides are TGTGCCAGCAGCTTGGAACAGGGGCATCAGCCCCAGCATTTT. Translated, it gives CASSLEQGHQPQHF.

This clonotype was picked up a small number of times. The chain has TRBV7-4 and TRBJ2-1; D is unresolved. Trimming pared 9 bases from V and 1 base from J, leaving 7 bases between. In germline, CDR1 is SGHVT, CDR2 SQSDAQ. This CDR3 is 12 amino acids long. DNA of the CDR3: TGTGCCAGGGGGATTTCCTACAATGAGCAGTTCTTC. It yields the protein CARGISYNEQFF. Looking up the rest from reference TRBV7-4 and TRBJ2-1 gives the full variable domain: GAGVSQSPRYKVAKRGRDVALRCDSISGHVTLYWYRQTLGQGSEVLTYSQSDAQRDKSGRPSGRFSAERPERSVSTLKIQRTEQGDSAVYLCARGISYNEQFFGPGTRLTVL.

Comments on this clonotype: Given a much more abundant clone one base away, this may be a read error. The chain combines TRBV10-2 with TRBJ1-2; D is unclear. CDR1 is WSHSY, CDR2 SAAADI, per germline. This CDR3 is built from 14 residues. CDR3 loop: CANSESKRVAGYTF. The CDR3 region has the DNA TGCGCCAACAGTGAGTCGAAGCGAGTTGCTGGCTACACCTTC.

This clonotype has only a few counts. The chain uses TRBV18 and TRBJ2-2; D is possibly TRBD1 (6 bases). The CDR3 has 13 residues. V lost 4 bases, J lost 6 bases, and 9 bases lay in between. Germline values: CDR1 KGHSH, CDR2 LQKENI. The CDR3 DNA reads TGTGCCAGCTCACTACAGGGTTCCGGGGAGCTGTTTTTT. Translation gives CASSLQGSGELFF.

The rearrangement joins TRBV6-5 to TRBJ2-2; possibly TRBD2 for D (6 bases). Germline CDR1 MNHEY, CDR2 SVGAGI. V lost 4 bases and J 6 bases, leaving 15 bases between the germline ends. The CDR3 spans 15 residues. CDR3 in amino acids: CASSWADWDSGELFF. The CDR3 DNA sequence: TGTGCCAGCAGTTGGGCGGACTGGGACTCCGGGGAGCTGTTTTTT.

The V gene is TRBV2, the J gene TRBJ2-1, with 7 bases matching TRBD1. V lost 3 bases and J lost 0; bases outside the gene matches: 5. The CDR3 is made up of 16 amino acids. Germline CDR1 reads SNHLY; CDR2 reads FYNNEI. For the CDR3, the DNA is TGTGCCAGCAGTGAGATGGGACAGAACTCCTACAATGAGCAGTTCTTC. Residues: CASSEMGQNSYNEQFF.

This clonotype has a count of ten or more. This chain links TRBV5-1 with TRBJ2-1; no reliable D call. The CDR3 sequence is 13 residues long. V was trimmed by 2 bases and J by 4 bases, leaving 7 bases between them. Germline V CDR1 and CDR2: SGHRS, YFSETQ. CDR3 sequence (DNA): TGCGCCAGCAGCTTCCTAGAGTACAATGAGCAGTTCTTC. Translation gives CASSFLEYNEQFF.

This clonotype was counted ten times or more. CDR3 loop: CASSLGHGFTQYF. The DNA for the CDR3 is TGTGCCAGCAGCTTAGGGCACGGATTTACGCAGTATTTT. J is TRBJ2-3 and V is TRBV11-2; D unclear. The CDR3 contains 13 residues. Trimming removed 1 base at V and 8 bases at J, with 10 bases between. The V gene's germline CDR1 is SGHAT and CDR2 FQNNGV.

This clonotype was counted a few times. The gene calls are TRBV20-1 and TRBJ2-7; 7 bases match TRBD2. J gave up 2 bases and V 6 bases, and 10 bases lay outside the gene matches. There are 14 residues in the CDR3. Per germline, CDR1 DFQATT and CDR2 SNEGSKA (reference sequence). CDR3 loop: CSAFQAGTTYEQYF. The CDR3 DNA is TGCAGTGCGTTCCAAGCGGGGACGACCTACGAGCAGTACTTC.

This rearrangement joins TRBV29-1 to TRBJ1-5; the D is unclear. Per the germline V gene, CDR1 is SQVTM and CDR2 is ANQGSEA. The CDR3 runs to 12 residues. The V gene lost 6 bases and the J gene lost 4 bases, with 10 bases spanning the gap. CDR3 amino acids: CSVGRSNQPQHF. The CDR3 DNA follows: TGCAGCGTAGGACGGTCTAATCAGCCCCAGCATTTT.

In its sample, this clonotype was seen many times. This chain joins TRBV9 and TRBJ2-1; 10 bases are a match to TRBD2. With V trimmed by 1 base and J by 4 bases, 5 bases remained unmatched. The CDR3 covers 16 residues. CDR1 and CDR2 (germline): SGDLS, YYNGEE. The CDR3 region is CASSVHTSGIYNEQFF. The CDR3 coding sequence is TGTGCCAGCAGCGTACATACTAGCGGGATTTACAATGAGCAGTTCTTC.

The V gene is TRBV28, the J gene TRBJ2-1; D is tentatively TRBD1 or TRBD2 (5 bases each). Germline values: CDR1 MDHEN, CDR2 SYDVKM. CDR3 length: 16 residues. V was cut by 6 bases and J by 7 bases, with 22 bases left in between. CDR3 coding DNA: TGTGCCAGCAGCGACGGAGGCAGGGTGAGGAGGAATGAGCAGTTCTTC. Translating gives CASSDGGRVRRNEQFF.

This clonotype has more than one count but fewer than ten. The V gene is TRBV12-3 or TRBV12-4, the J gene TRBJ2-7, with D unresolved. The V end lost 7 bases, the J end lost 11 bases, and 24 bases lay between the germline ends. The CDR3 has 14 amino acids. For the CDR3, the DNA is TGTGCCAGCACCCCTGACGGATCCTCAGAGAGCGAGTACTTC. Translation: CASTPDGSSESEYF.

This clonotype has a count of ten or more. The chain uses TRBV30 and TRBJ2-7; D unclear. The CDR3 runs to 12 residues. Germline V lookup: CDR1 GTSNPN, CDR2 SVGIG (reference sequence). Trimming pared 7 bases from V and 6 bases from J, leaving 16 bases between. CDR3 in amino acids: CASRPHLGEQYF. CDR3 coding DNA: TGTGCCTCCAGACCCCATCTGGGCGAGCAGTACTTC.